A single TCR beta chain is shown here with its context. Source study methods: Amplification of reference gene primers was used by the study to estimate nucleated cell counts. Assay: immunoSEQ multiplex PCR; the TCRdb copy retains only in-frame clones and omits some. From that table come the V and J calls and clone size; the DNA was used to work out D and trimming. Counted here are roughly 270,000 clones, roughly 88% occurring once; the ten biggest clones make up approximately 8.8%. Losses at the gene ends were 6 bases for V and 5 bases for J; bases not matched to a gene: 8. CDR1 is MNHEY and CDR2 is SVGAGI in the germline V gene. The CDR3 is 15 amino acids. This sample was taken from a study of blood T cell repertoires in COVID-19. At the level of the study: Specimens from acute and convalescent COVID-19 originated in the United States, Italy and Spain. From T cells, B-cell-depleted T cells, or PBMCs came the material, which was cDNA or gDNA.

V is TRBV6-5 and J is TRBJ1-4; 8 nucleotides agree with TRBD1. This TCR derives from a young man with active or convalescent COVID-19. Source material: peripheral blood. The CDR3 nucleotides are TGTGCCAGCAGGGATTACCAGGGGGCGAATGAAAAACTGTTTTTT. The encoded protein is CASRDYQGANEKLFF.